This T cell receptor beta chain came from a study of T-cell reconstitution after alpha-beta-depleted transplantation in children. TCRbeta library construction was performed incorporating unique molecular identifiers. TCRdb re-called the PCR reads through MiXCR, storing one row per CDR3 protein. The profile shows about 200,000 distinct CDR3 sequences, 14% to 15% of them singletons. Germline CDR1 is SGHRS and CDR2 is YFSETQ. The CDR3 totals 14 residues. Trimming removed 1 base from V and 4 bases from J, with 9 bases in between. Ten or more counts support this clonotype. The chain links TRBV5-1 to TRBJ2-1; D remains unclear. The TCR comes from a human donor who donated a stem cell graft to a child with acute lymphoblastic leukemia. The starting material was PBMCs from the stem cell graft donor, obtained from the stem cell graft. In DNA form, the CDR3 reads TGCGCCAGCAGCTTGCAGAGTCCGTACAATGAGCAGTTCTTC. Its protein product is CASSLQSPYNEQFF.